This TCR beta chain was captured by sequencing in a study of blood T cell repertoires in COVID-19. Per the original data handling: Nucleated cell number was recorded as an estimate derived from reference gene primer amplification. TCRdb's copy holds only in-frame clones and misses some; the assay was immunoSEQ multiplex PCR. For V, J and clone size, that table is used; D and trimming come from the DNA. The sample has about 320,000 clones; about nine tenths are singletons. The material sequenced was peripheral blood. The TCR comes from a woman aged 25 to 39 with COVID-19, enrolled during active disease.

DNA of the CDR3: TGTGCCAGCTCGCTACTACCAGGGGGTGGTAGCACCGGGGAGCTGTTTTTT. It translates to CASSLLPGGGSTGELFF. V gene TRBV18 combines with J gene TRBJ2-2; 7 bases are shared with TRBD1. Germline-derived CDR1 and CDR2 are KGHSH and LQKENI. The CDR3 consists of 17 residues. The V segment lost 6 bases and the J segment 4 bases; nucleotides outside the gene matches: 14.